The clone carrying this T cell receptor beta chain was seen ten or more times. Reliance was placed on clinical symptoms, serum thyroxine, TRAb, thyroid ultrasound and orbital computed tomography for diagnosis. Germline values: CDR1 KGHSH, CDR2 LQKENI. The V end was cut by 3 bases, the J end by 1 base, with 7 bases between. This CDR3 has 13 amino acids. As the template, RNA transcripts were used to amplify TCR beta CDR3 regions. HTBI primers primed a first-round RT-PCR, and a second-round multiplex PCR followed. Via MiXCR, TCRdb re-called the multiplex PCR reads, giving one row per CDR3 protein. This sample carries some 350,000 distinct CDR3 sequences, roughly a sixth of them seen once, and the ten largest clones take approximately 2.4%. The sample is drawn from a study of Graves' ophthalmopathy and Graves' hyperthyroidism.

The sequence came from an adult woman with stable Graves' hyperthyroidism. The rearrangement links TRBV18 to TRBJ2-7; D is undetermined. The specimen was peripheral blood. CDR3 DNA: TGTGCCAGCTCACCCGACTTATCCTACGAGCAGTACTTC. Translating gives CASSPDLSYEQYF. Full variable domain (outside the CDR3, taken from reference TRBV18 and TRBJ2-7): NAGVMQNPRHLVRRRGQEARLRCSPMKGHSHVYWYRQLPEEGLKFMVYLQKENIIDESGMPKERFSAEFPKEGPSILRIQQVVRGDSAAYFCASSPDLSYEQYFGPGTRLTVT.